This TCR beta chain was documented in a study of T cells in Graves' hyperthyroidism and ophthalmopathy. Study observations and caveats: For ophthalmopathy, model prediction preceded onset by a median 6.5 months. The blood repertoire included most of the expanded thyroid clonotypes above 0.001.

This clonotype was seen at least ten times. What it binds is unknown. The CDR3 runs 16 residues. Per germline, CDR1 MNHNS and CDR2 SASEGT. V dropped 2 bases and J dropped 5; count of bases not matched to a gene: 9. Diagnostic assessment was based on clinical symptoms, serum thyroxine and TRAb, thyroid ultrasound and orbital computed tomography. About 10 ml of fresh peripheral blood supplied the PBMCs. Amplification of TCR beta CDR3 regions was performed using RNA transcripts as template. HTBI primers were employed in a first-round RT-PCR of the TCR CDR3. TCRdb processed the multiplex PCR reads anew with MiXCR; each CDR3 protein has one entry. In the table there are about 600,000 distinct CDR3 sequences, 11% to 15% of which are singletons.

The clonotype was recovered from a woman aged 18-29 years with Graves' ophthalmopathy. Sample: blood. The chain recombines TRBV6-1 with TRBJ1-5; 7 bases fit TRBD1. The CDR3: CASSETLTGVDQPQHF. As DNA, the CDR3 is TGTGCCAGCAGTGAAACCCTCACAGGGGTCGATCAGCCCCAGCATTTT.